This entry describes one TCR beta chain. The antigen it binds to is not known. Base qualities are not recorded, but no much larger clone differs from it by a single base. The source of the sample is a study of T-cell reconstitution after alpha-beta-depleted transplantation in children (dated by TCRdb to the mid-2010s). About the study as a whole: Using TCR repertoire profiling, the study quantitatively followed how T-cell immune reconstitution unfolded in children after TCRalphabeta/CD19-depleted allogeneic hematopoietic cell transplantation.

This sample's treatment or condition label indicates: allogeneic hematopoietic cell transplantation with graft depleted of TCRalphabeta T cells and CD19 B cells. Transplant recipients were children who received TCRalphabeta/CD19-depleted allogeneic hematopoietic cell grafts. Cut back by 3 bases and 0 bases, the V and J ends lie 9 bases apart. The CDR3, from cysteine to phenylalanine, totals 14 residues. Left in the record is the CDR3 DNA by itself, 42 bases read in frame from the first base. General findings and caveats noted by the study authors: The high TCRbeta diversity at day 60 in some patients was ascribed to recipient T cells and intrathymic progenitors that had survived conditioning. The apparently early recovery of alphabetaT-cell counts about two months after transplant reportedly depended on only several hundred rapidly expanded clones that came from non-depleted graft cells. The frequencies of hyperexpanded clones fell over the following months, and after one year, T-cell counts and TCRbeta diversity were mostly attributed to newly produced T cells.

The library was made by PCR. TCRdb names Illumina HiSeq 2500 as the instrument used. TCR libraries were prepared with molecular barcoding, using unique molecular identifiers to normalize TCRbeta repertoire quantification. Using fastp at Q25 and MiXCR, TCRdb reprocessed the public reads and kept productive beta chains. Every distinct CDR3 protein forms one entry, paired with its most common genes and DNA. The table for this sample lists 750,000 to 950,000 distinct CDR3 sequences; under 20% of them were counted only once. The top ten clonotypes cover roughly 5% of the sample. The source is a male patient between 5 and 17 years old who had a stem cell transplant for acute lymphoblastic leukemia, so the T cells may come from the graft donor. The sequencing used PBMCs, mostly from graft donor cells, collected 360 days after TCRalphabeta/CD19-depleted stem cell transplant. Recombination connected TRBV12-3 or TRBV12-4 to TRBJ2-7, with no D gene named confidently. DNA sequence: TGTGCCAGCAGTTTCTGGTACAGCTCCTACGAGCAGTACTTC. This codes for CASSFWYSSYEQYF.